Below are 12 T cell receptor beta chains sequenced from a single sample in a study of identical twins. TCRdb processed the 5' RACE reads anew with MiXCR; each CDR3 protein has one entry. The sample includes approximately 490,000 distinct CDR3 sequences, 20% to 25% seen only once; the top ten take 0.4% to 0.6%. The same data also went into a second study, on yellow fever vaccine responses in identical twins.

Sequencing used CD4+ T cells sorted from blood. These receptors came from a woman aged 18-30 years in good health.

This sequence joins TRBV3-1 and TRBJ2-3; D perhaps matches TRBD1 (6 bases). The germline CDR1 and CDR2 sequences are LGHDT and YNNKEL (reference sequence). The CDR3 totals 16 residues. The germline V and J ends were trimmed by 1 base and 7 bases, with 18 bases remaining between them. This chain's CDR3 is CASSQVYRDMKNTQYF. CDR3 DNA: TGTGCCAGCAGCCAAGTTTACCGGGACATGAAAAATACGCAGTATTTT.

This clonotype was detected only a few times. This chain uses TRBV29-1 with TRBJ1-1; D unresolved. The germline V and J ends were trimmed by 0 bases and 4 bases, with 15 bases remaining between them. CDR1 is SQVTM and CDR2 is ANQGSEA in the germline V gene. This CDR3 is built from 15 residues. Here the CDR3 reads CSVEDLRAGGTEAFF. The CDR3 region has the DNA TGCAGCGTTGAAGATCTTCGGGCGGGCGGCACTGAAGCTTTCTTT.

This clonotype appeared many times. The V and J genes are TRBV12-3 or TRBV12-4 and TRBJ2-5; D remains ambiguous. Trimming cost V 3 bases and J 2 bases, with 10 bases left between them. The CDR3 has 14 amino acids. CDR3 nucleotides: TGTGCCAGCAGTTTTGGGCTTCTTCAAGAGACCCAGTACTTC. Translated: CASSFGLLQETQYF.

The V call is TRBV9, the J call TRBJ2-1, with TRBD2 identical over 11 bases. The V segment lost 0 bases and the J segment 7 bases; nucleotides outside the gene matches: 6. There are 16 residues in the CDR3. From germline, CDR1 is SGDLS and CDR2 YYNGEE. The CDR3 sequence is CASSVATSGSWNEQFF. CDR3 DNA: TGTGCCAGCAGCGTAGCTACTAGCGGGAGTTGGAATGAGCAGTTCTTC.

This clonotype has a count of ten or more. The rearrangement uses TRBV18 and TRBJ1-2; the D gene is possibly TRBD1 (6 bases). V lost 8 bases and J lost 2, with 12 bases in between. Germline V lookup: CDR1 KGHSH, CDR2 LQKENI. The CDR3 is 13 amino acids. CDR3 DNA sequence: TGTGCCAGCAGTCCCCAGGGGAACTATGGCTACACCTTC. Translating it yields CASSPQGNYGYTF.

This chain joins TRBV4-1 and TRBJ1-4, with TRBD1 identical over 7 bases. The germline V gene encodes CDR1 MGHRA and CDR2 YSYEKL. J was trimmed by 5 bases and V by 6 bases; bases with no gene match: 9. This CDR3 has 15 residues. As DNA, the CDR3 is TGCGCCAGCAGAGCCGACAGGGCGAGAAATGAAAAACTGTTTTTT. This sequence encodes CASRADRARNEKLFF.

The rearrangement uses TRBV24-1 and TRBJ2-2; a weak D match, TRBD1 (6 bases). The V end lost 4 bases, the J end lost 4 bases, and 15 bases lay between the germline ends. The germline V gene has CDR1 KGHDR and CDR2 SFDVKD. This CDR3 has 16 amino acids. The CDR3 region is CATSEPAGTPTGELFF. Here the CDR3 DNA reads TGTGCCACCAGTGAGCCTGCCGGGACACCCACCGGGGAGCTGTTTTTT.

The CDR3 here is CASSLKDYNLYNEQFF. The CDR3 DNA reads TGCGCCAGCAGCTTGAAGGACTATAATTTGTACAATGAGCAGTTCTTC. This rearrangement joins TRBV5-1 to TRBJ2-1, with a tentative D call TRBD2 (6 bases). V was trimmed by 1 base and J by 4 bases, leaving 15 bases between them. The CDR3 spans 16 residues. Germline CDR1 SGHRS, CDR2 YFSETQ.

The genes are TRBV10-3 and TRBJ2-5, with unresolved D. The germline gives CDR1 ENHRY, CDR2 SYGVKD. The CDR3 has 13 residues. The CDR3 nucleotides read TGTGGTTCTCGGCCGGATCCTCAAGAGACCCAGTACTTC. It encodes CGSRPDPQETQYF.

V usage is TRBV12-3 or TRBV12-4 and J usage is TRBJ2-1, with 7 nucleotides matching TRBD2. The CDR3 runs to 15 residues. V gave up 7 bases and J gave up 6 bases; unmatched junction bases: 12. This CDR3 reads CASTRSGALGNEQFF. CDR3 DNA: TGTGCCAGCACGAGGAGCGGGGCCCTCGGCAATGAGCAGTTCTTC.

This clonotype showed up many times. The chain has TRBV5-1 and TRBJ1-5; weak D call: TRBD1 (5 bases). There are 13 residues in the CDR3. V was clipped by 3 bases and J by 5 bases, with 9 bases between them. CDR1 is SGHRS, CDR2 YFSETQ, per germline. The CDR3 loop reads CASSWDGDQPQHF. The CDR3 region has the DNA TGCGCCAGCAGCTGGGACGGCGATCAGCCCCAGCATTTT.

The chain recombines TRBV5-6 with TRBJ2-7; D unresolved. The V end was cut by 2 bases, the J end by 3 bases, with 12 bases between. The CDR3 is 14 residues long. Germline CDR1 reads SGHDT; CDR2 reads YYEEEE. The CDR3 region is CASSLQLGIYEQYV. The CDR3 coding sequence is TGTGCCAGCAGCTTACAACTGGGAATCTACGAGCAGTACGTC.